The 19 T cell receptor beta chains below all came from one sample that was sequenced in a study of monozygotic twins with inflammatory bowel disease. Using the 5' RACE reads, TCRdb records one entry per CDR3 protein without DNA. The table lists approximately 110,000 distinct CDR3 sequences. Specimen: blood. These receptors were collected from a human donor with ulcerative colitis or Crohn's disease, or a healthy co-twin of an affected twin (not recorded which).

The chain links TRBV12-3 or TRBV12-4 to TRBJ1-2; TCRdb selects TRBD1, and the lack of DNA leaves this call unchecked. This CDR3 region has 14 residues. The CDR3 loop is CASSLTLPDPGHTF.

The chain carries TRBV14 and TRBJ2-1; as DNA is missing, the TRBD1 call by TCRdb cannot be tested. CDR3 length: 18 amino acids. Per the germline V gene, CDR1 is SGHDN and CDR2 is FVKESK. CDR3: CASSSTTGTPYGQNEQFF.

V and J are TRBV28 and TRBJ2-6. The germline CDR1 and CDR2 sequences are MDHEN and SYDVKM. This CDR3 comprises 18 residues. CDR3 residues: CASSSTLMGLSGANVLTF.

The chain carries TRBV13 and TRBJ2-7. The germline CDR1 and CDR2 sequences are PRHDT and FYEKMQ (reference sequence). This CDR3 spans 16 amino acids. The CDR3 sequence: CASSLSCGGSSYEQYF.

This rearrangement joins TRBV2 to TRBJ1-6; the TCRdb D gene call, TRBD1, has no DNA to confirm it. This CDR3 is 14 amino acids long. Germline V gene lookup returns CDR1 SNHLY and CDR2 FYNNEI. CDR3: CASSVGQYNSPLHF. Full variable domain (outside the CDR3, taken from reference TRBV2 and TRBJ1-6): EPEVTQTPSHQVTQMGQEVILRCVPISNHLYFYWYRQILGQKVEFLVSFYNNEISEKSEIFDDQFSVERPDGSNFTLKIRSTKLEDSAMYFCASSVGQYNSPLHFGNGTRLTVT.

The V call is TRBV13, the J call TRBJ1-2; there is no DNA to check the TCRdb D call of TRBD1. The CDR3 totals 15 residues. Germline V gives CDR1 PRHDT, CDR2 FYEKMQ (reference sequence). The CDR3: CASSPGQGETGGYTF.

CDR3 in amino acids: CASSFGGKNTGELFF. The V call is TRBV5-1, the J call TRBJ2-2; TCRdb's D call of TRBD1 is untestable without DNA. Germline assignment: CDR1 SGHRS and CDR2 YFSETQ. The CDR3 sequence is 15 residues long.

This chain connects TRBV7-2 to TRBJ1-5. Germline V gene data show CDR1 as SGHTA and CDR2 as FQGNSA. This CDR3 is 13 amino acids long. CDR3 amino acids: CASSVYNNQPQHF. The full variable domain, with the rest looked up from reference TRBV7-2 and TRBJ1-5, is GAGVSQSPSNKVTEKGKDVELRCDPISGHTALYWYRQSLGQGLEFLIYFQGNSAPDKSGLPSDRFSAERTGGSVSTLTIQRTQQEDSAVYLCASSVYNNQPQHFGDGTRLSIL.

V usage is TRBV11-1 and J usage is TRBJ2-5; TCRdb reports TRBD2, a call that lacks DNA to check it against. Germline V gene data show CDR1 as SGHAT and CDR2 as FQDESV (reference sequence). The CDR3 is made up of 15 amino acids. This CDR3 is CASSFLAGAAETQYF.

The gene calls are TRBV20-1 and TRBJ2-3. The CDR3 consists of 12 residues. Germline loops: CDR1 DFQATT, CDR2 SNEGSKA (reference sequence). CDR3 sequence: CSAPTLTDTQYF.

The chain carries TRBV29-1 and TRBJ2-7. Per the germline V gene, CDR1 is SQVTM and CDR2 is ANQGSEA. The CDR3 extends over 12 amino acids. The CDR3 spells CSVEDRSYEQYF.

V usage is TRBV5-1 and J usage is TRBJ2-4; checking the TCRdb D call of TRBD1 is not possible without DNA. CDR3 length equals 16 residues. Germline lookup yields CDR1 SGHRS and CDR2 YFSETQ. The CDR3 loop reads CASSRGGQIAKNIQYF.

The rearrangement uses TRBV7-2 and TRBJ2-7. CDR3 length equals 11 residues. The germline V gene encodes CDR1 SGHTA and CDR2 FQGNSA. CDR3 sequence reads: CASSLTHEQYF.

The V and J genes are TRBV20-1 and TRBJ1-1; TCRdb outputs TRBD1, but without DNA this stays unchecked. Germline V lookup: CDR1 DFQATT, CDR2 SNEGSKA (reference sequence). The CDR3 consists of 15 residues. CDR3 amino acids: CSARDWRDIDTEAFF.

This chain uses TRBV7-2 with TRBJ2-1. Germline CDR1 is SGHTA and CDR2 is FQGNSA. The CDR3 runs 13 residues. The CDR3 here is CASSLARYNEQFF. Variable domain in full (rest from reference TRBV7-2 and TRBJ2-1): GAGVSQSPSNKVTEKGKDVELRCDPISGHTALYWYRQSLGQGLEFLIYFQGNSAPDKSGLPSDRFSAERTGGSVSTLTIQRTQQEDSAVYLCASSLARYNEQFFGPGTRLTVL.

The chain is built from TRBV5-5 and TRBJ2-2; TCRdb names TRBD2, which stays unverified in the absence of DNA. This CDR3 comprises 18 residues. The germline V gene has CDR1 SGHKS and CDR2 YYEKEE (reference sequence). This CDR3 reads CASSFDPTSGSLTGELFF. The full variable domain, with the rest looked up from reference TRBV5-5 and TRBJ2-2, is DAGVTQSPTHLIKTRGQQVTLRCSPISGHKSVSWYQQVLGQGPQFIFQYYEKEERGRGNFPDRFSARQFPNYSSELNVNALLLGDSALYLCASSFDPTSGSLTGELFFGEGSRLTVL.

The chain is built from TRBV2 and TRBJ1-1. Germline V gene data show CDR1 as SNHLY and CDR2 as FYNNEI. The CDR3 covers 13 residues. This chain's CDR3 is CASSEEGRTEAFF.

The chain couples TRBV5-1 to TRBJ2-1; the D call of TRBD2 rests on TCRdb alone, since no DNA is present to check it. Germline CDR1 and CDR2: SGHRS and YFSETQ. The CDR3 runs 17 residues. The chain's CDR3 is CASSLVPSASSYNEQFF.

The genes are TRBV7-3 and TRBJ2-2; TCRdb's D gene call, TRBD1, goes unchecked for lack of DNA. The CDR3 length is 15 residues. From germline, CDR1 is SGHTA and CDR2 FQGTGA. This CDR3 reads CASSSQTGWPGELFF. The full variable domain, rest sourced from reference TRBV7-3 and TRBJ2-2, is GAGVSQTPSNKVTEKGKYVELRCDPISGHTALYWYRQSLGQGPEFLIYFQGTGAADDSGLPNDRFFAVRPEGSVSTLKIQRTERGDSAVYLCASSSQTGWPGELFFGEGSRLTVL.